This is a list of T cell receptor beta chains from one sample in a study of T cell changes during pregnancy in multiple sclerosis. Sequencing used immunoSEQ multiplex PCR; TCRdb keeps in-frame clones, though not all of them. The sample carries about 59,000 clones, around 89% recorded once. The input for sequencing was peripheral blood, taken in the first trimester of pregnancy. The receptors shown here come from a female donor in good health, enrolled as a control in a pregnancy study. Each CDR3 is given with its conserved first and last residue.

CDR3: CASSSDGYTF; V: TRBV9
CDR3: CASTPLGAYQETQYF; V: TRBV11-2
CDR3: CASSRGTGGETQYF; V: TRBV6-5
CDR3: CASSSPEEETQYF; V: TRBV7-2
CDR3: CASSLESHTEAFF; V: TRBV11-3
CDR3: CASSEAAVPGGGNQPQHF; V: TRBV2
CDR3: CASSGDPGGTQYF; V: TRBV9
CDR3: CASRNSDRYNEQFF; V: TRBV6-1
CDR3: CAISAGTGLDGYTF; V: TRBV10-3
CDR3: CASSLTGVATNEKLFF; V: TRBV5-4
CDR3: CAWSVSPGSSPLHF; V: TRBV30
CDR3: CASSLVGSSGTNTGELFF; V: TRBV11-3
CDR3: CAWMGRTGGYNEQFF; V: TRBV30
CDR3: CASSLLGLEGNYEQYF; V: TRBV18
CDR3: CASSLHSRQQGTEAFF; V: TRBV11-2
CDR3: CASSYRDRSYEQYF; V: TRBV6-6
CDR3: CASSLDWVSGANVLTF; V: TRBV18
CDR3: CASSPGGKNYGYTF; V: TRBV27
CDR3: CASSSPPENTEAFF; V: TRBV7-9
CDR3: CASSPQRGPGNEQFF; V: TRBV7-2
CDR3: CASSLRGTANSGNTIYF; V: TRBV11-1
CDR3: CASSLDRITGELFF; V: TRBV11-2